This T cell receptor beta chain was sequenced in a study of patients and donors after allogeneic stem cell transplantation. This clonotype was seen at least ten times. TCRdb re-derived calls from the RT-PCR reads in MiXCR, one entry per CDR3 protein. The sample holds 70,000 to 95,000 distinct CDR3 sequences; less than 5% are singletons and the top ten take about 3%. The sample consisted of blood, either unsorted or a sorted T cell fraction (not recorded which). The receptor was derived from a human donor who was either an allogeneic HSCT recipient or a stem cell or donor lymphocyte infusion donor (not recorded which). It is not recorded whose cells these are; they may come from a transplant donor.

CDR3 sequence: CSGLWAEKLFF. CDR3 DNA: TGCAGTGGTTTGTGGGCAGAAAAACTGTTTTTT. The chain recombines TRBV20-1 with TRBJ1-4, with D unclear. Between the trimmed V and J ends, which lost 7 bases and 8 bases, there was a span of 11 bases. The CDR3 covers 11 residues. The germline V gene has CDR1 DFQATT and CDR2 SNEGSKA (reference sequence).